The 15 T cell receptor beta chains below were found in one sample sequenced in a study of T cell responses to AZD1222 COVID-19 vaccine. Assay used: immunoSEQ multiplex PCR; TCRdb lists only in-frame clones, some missing. In the table there are 160,000 or so clones, over 90% of which are singletons. Sequenced here: peripheral blood, sampled 28 days after the second AZD1222 dose. All receptors derive from an adult who received the AZD1222 COVID-19 vaccine.

V gene TRBV9 combines with J gene TRBJ1-3; no reliable D call. The CDR3 is 13 amino acids. Trimming stripped 3 bases from V and 0 bases from J, with 4 bases between. Per the germline V gene, CDR1 is SGDLS and CDR2 is YYNGEE. CDR3 loop: CASSAYSGNTIYF. In nucleotides, the CDR3 is TGTGCCAGCAGCGCCTACTCTGGAAACACCATATATTTT.

The chain couples TRBV12-5 to TRBJ2-3; D perhaps matches TRBD2 (5 bases). Germline V gene lookup returns CDR1 LGHNT and CDR2 FRNRAP. The CDR3 is made up of 15 amino acids. Trimming cost V 1 base and J 6 bases, with 14 bases left between them. The CDR3 region has the DNA TGTGCTAGTGGTTTGGGGAGCTACGGGAAGGATACGCAGTATTTT. Protein: CASGLGSYGKDTQYF.

This rearrangement joins TRBV5-6 to TRBJ1-2; TRBD1 might be the D (5 bases). The CDR3 runs to 14 residues. Per germline, CDR1 SGHDT and CDR2 YYEEEE. Deletions cut 4 bases from V and 4 bases from J, with 14 bases between. CDR3 sequence: CASSPWEGPYGYTF. Here the CDR3 DNA reads TGTGCCAGCAGCCCCTGGGAGGGACCCTATGGCTACACCTTC.

The rearrangement joins TRBV28 to TRBJ2-1; no clear D gene. Trimming cost V 1 base and J 9 bases, with 13 bases left between them. This CDR3 is built from 14 residues. Per germline, CDR1 MDHEN and CDR2 SYDVKM. For the CDR3, the DNA is TGTGCCAGCAGTTTATCATCCCCCCCACGTGAGCAGTTCTTC. Its protein is CASSLSSPPREQFF.

This rearrangement joins TRBV5-1 to TRBJ1-6, with D possibly being TRBD1 (5 bases). Per germline, CDR1 SGHRS and CDR2 YFSETQ. This CDR3 is built from 16 residues. V lost 2 bases, J lost 10 bases, and 19 bases lay in between. The CDR3 DNA follows: TGCGCCAGCAGCTTATTTTCTTTAGCGAGGGACTCACCCCTCCACTTT. It codes for CASSLFSLARDSPLHF.

This chain joins TRBV2 and TRBJ2-7; possibly TRBD2 for D (6 bases). Trimming left V 7 bases short and J 2 bases short, with 15 bases between. Germline V gene lookup returns CDR1 SNHLY and CDR2 FYNNEI. CDR3 length: 14 amino acids. DNA for the CDR3: TGTGCCAGCACAAAATTGCTAGCGACCTACGAGCAGTACTTC. It specifies CASTKLLATYEQYF. Supplemented by reference TRBV2 and TRBJ2-7, the full variable domain reads EPEVTQTPSHQVTQMGQEVILRCVPISNHLYFYWYRQILGQKVEFLVSFYNNEISEKSEIFDDQFSVERPDGSNFTLKIRSTKLEDSAMYFCASTKLLATYEQYFGPGTRLTVT.

This clone has only one observation. The chain employs TRBV4-1 and TRBJ2-7; D is uncertain. V was shortened by 1 base and J by 2 bases, with 9 bases between the two germline ends. The CDR3 is 14 residues long. The germline V gene encodes CDR1 MGHRA and CDR2 YSYEKL. The CDR3 region has the DNA TGCGCCAGCAGCCAAGTAGCCGGTACCTACGAGCAGTACTTC. Protein sequence: CASSQVAGTYEQYF.

This chain joins TRBV15 and TRBJ1-2, with TRBD1 as a possible D gene (5 bases). V was cut by 1 base and J by 6 bases, with 9 bases left in between. The germline CDR1 and CDR2 sequences are LNHNV and YYDKDF (reference sequence). The CDR3 runs to 13 residues. CDR3 amino acids: CATSRVQGDGYTF. CDR3 in DNA: TGTGCCACCAGCAGAGTTCAGGGAGATGGCTACACCTTC.

Comments on this clone: Within the sample, other DNA sequences also encode this same CDR3. The chain recombines TRBV5-4 with TRBJ1-1; TRBD1 aligns across 7 bases. The germline CDR1 and CDR2 sequences are SGHNT and YYREEE (reference sequence). This CDR3 is 14 amino acids long. With 5 bases clipped from V and 0 bases from J, the junction kept 4 bases outside the gene matches. CDR3 amino acids: CASSLDRLNTEAFF. CDR3 DNA: TGTGCCAGCAGTCTGGACAGGTTGAACACTGAAGCTTTCTTT.

The V call is TRBV6-1, the J call TRBJ1-5, with 8 bases identical to TRBD1. V lost 7 bases, J lost 4 bases, and 6 bases stayed unmatched. Germline values: CDR1 MNHNS, CDR2 SASEGT. CDR3 length: 14 amino acids. As DNA, the CDR3 is TGTGCCAGCAACGACAGGGGACCTAATCAGCCCCAGCATTTT. Translated: CASNDRGPNQPQHF.

The chain carries TRBV21-1 and TRBJ2-1; no check of the table's D call, TRBD1, against the DNA was made. TRBV21-1 is a documented pseudogene. The CDR3 is made up of 17 amino acids. As DNA, the CDR3 is TGTGCCAGCAGCAGAGAGGACAGGGACTTCCATCGGTATGAGCAGTTCTTC. It codes for CASSREDRDFHRYEQFF.

This chain connects TRBV28 to TRBJ1-2, with D perhaps matching TRBD1 (5 bases). Between the trimmed V and J ends, which lost 0 bases and 13 bases, there was a span of 18 bases. The CDR3 contains 14 residues. Germline loops: CDR1 MDHEN, CDR2 SYDVKM. CDR3: CASSLWKQADVSTF. The DNA of the CDR3 is TGTGCCAGCAGTTTATGGAAACAGGCCGACGTAAGCACCTTC.

The gene calls are TRBV5-1 and TRBJ2-7, with 8 nucleotides matching TRBD1. V shed 4 bases, J shed 3 bases, and the junction held 6 bases outside the gene matches. The CDR3 consists of 14 residues. The germline V gene encodes CDR1 SGHRS and CDR2 YFSETQ. CDR3 in DNA: TGCGCCAGCAGCGCGGGACAGGCCTACTACGAGCAGTACTTC. It translates to CASSAGQAYYEQYF.

The chain carries TRBV7-2 and TRBJ1-1; D gene unclear. The CDR3 has 15 residues. V lost 5 bases and J lost 2, with 15 bases in between. Germline V gene lookup returns CDR1 SGHTA and CDR2 FQGNSA. CDR3 nucleotide sequence: TGTGCCAGCAGCCACGCGAGACTTCCTAACACTGAAGCTTTCTTT. It specifies CASSHARLPNTEAFF.

CDR3 loop: CASSSDGGRNQPQHF. CDR3 DNA: TGTGCCAGCAGCTCCGACGGCGGGCGCAATCAGCCCCAGCATTTT. The chain combines TRBV7-9 with TRBJ1-5; D is unclear. V lost 4 bases to trimming and J lost 2 bases, with 12 bases between them. The CDR3 is 15 amino acids. CDR1 is SEHNR, CDR2 FQNEAQ, per germline (reference sequence).